The rows below give T cell receptor beta chains drawn from one sample of a study of monozygotic twins with inflammatory bowel disease. After re-calling the 5' RACE reads, TCRdb lists one entry per CDR3 protein, DNA absent. The listing contains 300,000 to 400,000 distinct CDR3 sequences. Sequencing used blood. Receptor source: a human donor with ulcerative colitis or Crohn's disease, or a healthy co-twin of an affected twin (not recorded which). The CDR3 runs from the conserved cysteine through the conserved F or W.

v_call: TRBV18
j_call: TRBJ1-1
cdr3_aa: CASSPGQGWMGNTEAFF

v_call: TRBV10-3
j_call: TRBJ2-1
cdr3_aa: CAISRDRGEYNEQFF

v_call: TRBV5-1
j_call: TRBJ2-1
cdr3_aa: CASSFTSNEQLF

v_call: TRBV20-1
j_call: TRBJ2-5
cdr3_aa: CSARQVETQYF

v_call: TRBV4-1
j_call: TRBJ2-3
cdr3_aa: CASSCVLESTDTQYF

v_call: TRBV24-1
j_call: TRBJ2-3
cdr3_aa: CATSDRSGTSDTQYF

v_call: TRBV5-1
j_call: TRBJ2-6
cdr3_aa: CASSQGQTSGANVLTF

v_call: TRBV20-1
j_call: TRBJ1-1
cdr3_aa: CSLDRVGGNTEAFF

v_call: TRBV12-3/TRBV12-4
j_call: TRBJ1-1
cdr3_aa: CASRNGGRTEAFF

v_call: TRBV7-9
j_call: TRBJ1-2
cdr3_aa: CASSLVDGYTF

v_call: TRBV7-8
j_call: TRBJ2-1
cdr3_aa: CASSLVLGLAGGNEQFF

v_call: TRBV5-1
j_call: TRBJ2-2
cdr3_aa: CASRSPSAGKDTGELFF

v_call: TRBV20-1
j_call: TRBJ2-7
cdr3_aa: CSATPKGGSSYEQYF

v_call: TRBV12-3/TRBV12-4
j_call: TRBJ2-1
cdr3_aa: CASSAVNEQFF

v_call: TRBV20-1
j_call: TRBJ1-4
cdr3_aa: CSAHPNDNEKLFF

v_call: TRBV7-9
j_call: TRBJ1-1
cdr3_aa: CASSLHRDRGLEAFF

v_call: TRBV29-1
j_call: TRBJ2-5
cdr3_aa: CSAGGRYGETQYF

v_call: TRBV6-2/TRBV6-3
j_call: TRBJ2-3
cdr3_aa: CASSTSLRDYYTDTQYF

v_call: TRBV6-2/TRBV6-3
j_call: TRBJ2-1
cdr3_aa: CASTSGRRGPNNEQFF

v_call: TRBV20-1
j_call: TRBJ2-3
cdr3_aa: CSVPVTERTDTQYF

v_call: TRBV4-1
j_call: TRBJ2-7
cdr3_aa: CASSQGPNGRYEQYF

v_call: TRBV11-2
j_call: TRBJ2-5
cdr3_aa: CASSFSGKKETQYF

v_call: TRBV20-1
j_call: TRBJ2-7
cdr3_aa: CSAKTSYEQYF

v_call: TRBV6-1
j_call: TRBJ1-4
cdr3_aa: CASSLTGSNEKLFF

v_call: TRBV15
j_call: TRBJ1-3
cdr3_aa: CATSRDGDNLQNTIYF

v_call: TRBV30
j_call: TRBJ1-3
cdr3_aa: CAWSTLGVAGNTIYF

v_call: TRBV5-4
j_call: TRBJ2-1
cdr3_aa: CASRRTGRAYNEQFF

v_call: TRBV29-1
j_call: TRBJ1-4
cdr3_aa: CSVALNFNEKLFF

v_call: TRBV5-1
j_call: TRBJ2-3
cdr3_aa: CASTRQPQVDTQYF

v_call: TRBV7-2
j_call: TRBJ2-3
cdr3_aa: CASSFRGGAVGDTQYF

v_call: TRBV4-2
j_call: TRBJ2-3
cdr3_aa: CASSQEGNRLGTQYF